The present TCR beta chain was sequenced within a study of metastatic and nonmetastatic thyroid tumors. On the study more broadly: Malignant and benign thyroid patients had repertoires compared in peripheral blood and tumor or nodule tissue.

Using MiXCR, TCRdb reanalyzed the PCR reads. The table shows around 31,000 clones, with 30% occurring only once. Prior to thyroid surgery, none of the patients had received any treatment. This clone was seen ten or more times. Its antigen is not identified. The CDR3 sequence is 13 residues long. The germline V and J ends were trimmed by 0 bases and 2 bases, with 6 bases remaining between them. Germline V gives CDR1 DFQATT, CDR2 SNEGSKA (reference sequence). Study-wide findings and caveats: Reportedly, malignant thyroid tumors had significantly higher TCR beta diversity than benign nodules, in blood and tumor.

The receptor was isolated from a female donor with papillary thyroid cancer or a benign thyroid nodule (not recorded which). Some clones in this sample may be carry-over from other donors' samples. Material: blood. The chain is built from TRBV20-1 and TRBJ2-3; D uncertain. This CDR3 is CSARETITDTQYF. CDR3 sequence (DNA): TGCAGTGCTAGAGAGACCATCACAGATACGCAGTATTTT.